This entry concerns a single T cell receptor (beta chain). With two-round multiplex PCR, TCR beta CDR3 sequences were amplified from genomic DNA. Gene-specific TRBV and TRBJ primers were used in PCR round one. The authors ran second-round PCR with universal primers. A single record per CDR3 protein comes from TCRdb applying MiXCR to the multiplex PCR reads. The sample records around 31,000 distinct CDR3 sequences, 32% being singletons. Patients were all node-negative on CT and PET/CT, lacking prior chemotherapy, radiotherapy or other malignancies. Two separate time points each saw a draw of about 6 milliliters of peripheral blood. Germline V gene data show CDR1 as SGHRS and CDR2 as YFSETQ. This CDR3 region has 15 residues. Trimming shortened V by 0 bases and J by 6 bases, and 12 bases separated the two germline ends. This sample is drawn from a study of prognosis after radiotherapy for stage I lung cancer. Study as a whole: In a handful of patients, distant metastases developed after radiotherapy (median roughly 7 months), whereas 15 patients showed no significant progression.

The sequencing used PBMCs, collected before or after stereotactic body radiation therapy (not recorded which). This sequence was found in a donor aged 50 or older with non-small cell lung cancer. This chain joins TRBV5-1 and TRBJ1-4; unclear D gene. The CDR3 sequence: CASSLGWGDDEKLFF. CDR3 nucleotides: TGCGCCAGCAGCTTGGGCTGGGGAGACGATGAAAAACTGTTTTTT.